This is a list of T cell receptor beta chains from one sample in a study of graft-versus-host responses after intestinal transplantation. Generated by immunoSEQ multiplex PCR, the TCRdb table keeps only in-frame clones and is missing some. The data contain some 45,000 clones, about 91% of them singletons. The source was PBMCs, collected 524 days after transplant. These receptors were taken from a human patient who received an intestinal transplant, so some T cells may come from the graft donor. Each CDR3 is given with its conserved first and last residue. The D gene is left open where the match is weak. Only some rows state a clone size, as once, few, many or a class for expanded clones.

TGTGCCAGCAGCTTGACTAGTTTTTACGAGCAGTACTTC,CASSLTSFYEQYF,13,NA,TRBV7-2,TRBJ2-7,NA
TGCGCCAGCAGCTTGGGACAGGGGGCAACTAATGAAAAACTGTTTTTT,CASSLGQGATNEKLFF,16,TRBD1,TRBV5-1,TRBJ1-4,NA
TGTGCCAGCAGGGTCCGTGTGGGGACTAGTCACTACGAGCAGTACTTC,CASRVRVGTSHYEQYF,16,TRBD2,TRBV28,TRBJ2-7,NA
TGTGCCAGCAGCGTAGATCGGGGTGATGGCTACACCTTC,CASSVDRGDGYTF,13,NA,TRBV9,TRBJ1-2,once
TGTGCCAGCAGTTTGGGGGACAGGGGGCGACAGCCCCAGCATTTT,CASSLGDRGRQPQHF,15,TRBD1,TRBV28,TRBJ1-5,NA
TGTGCCAGCAGCTTGAATGAGGGGTTTAGCTATGGCTACACCTTC,CASSLNEGFSYGYTF,15,NA,TRBV5-6,TRBJ1-2,NA
TGTGCCAGCAGTCCGGGACAGGGGATTGTCAATGAGCAGTTCTTC,CASSPGQGIVNEQFF,15,TRBD1,TRBV6-5,TRBJ2-1,NA
TGTGCCAGCAGCTTAGAGGGTGAGCAGTTCTTC,CASSLEGEQFF,11,NA,TRBV7-9,TRBJ2-1,NA
TGTGCCAGCAGCCAAGGGGGCCTAGCGGGATTGACCCACAATGAGCAGTTCTTC,CASSQGGLAGLTHNEQFF,18,TRBD2,TRBV4-2,TRBJ2-1,NA
TGCAGCGTACAATCGACAGGGATGGGAGATACGCAGTATTTT,CSVQSTGMGDTQYF,14,TRBD1,TRBV29-1,TRBJ2-3,once